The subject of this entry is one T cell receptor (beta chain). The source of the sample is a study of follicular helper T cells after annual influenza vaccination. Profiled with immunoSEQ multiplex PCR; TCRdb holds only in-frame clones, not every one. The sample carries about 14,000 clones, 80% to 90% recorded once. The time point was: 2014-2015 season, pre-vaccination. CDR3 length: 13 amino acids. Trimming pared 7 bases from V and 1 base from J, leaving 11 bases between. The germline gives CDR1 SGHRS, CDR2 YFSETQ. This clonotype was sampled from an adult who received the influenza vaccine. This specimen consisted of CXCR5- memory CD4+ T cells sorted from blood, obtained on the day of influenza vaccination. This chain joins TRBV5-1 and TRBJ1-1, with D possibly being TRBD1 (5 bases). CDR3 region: CASSAGPNTEAFF. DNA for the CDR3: TGCGCCAGCTCGGCAGGGCCGAACACTGAAGCTTTCTTT.